Following are 18 T cell receptor beta chains from one sample sequenced in a study of cytomegalovirus exposure and HLA in healthy donors (dated by TCRdb to 2016 to 2017). Receptor amplification or capture employed the immunoSEQ multiplex PCR assay. For the multiplex PCR, a mixture combining 60 forward primers for TCR Vbeta segments and 13 reverse primers for TCR Jbeta segments was used. TCRdb provides this immuneACCESS table in a form limited to in-frame rearrangements. Some clones are lacking; in checked studies, under half of them reflect an unresolved V gene, and why the rest are absent is not known. Across this sample there are around 55,000 clones, with approximately 71% seen only once. 30% to 35% of the sample comes from the top ten. Sequencing input: PBMCs. These receptors came from a man aged 40-50 years in good health and CMV-seropositive.

V gene TRBV4-2 combines with J gene TRBJ2-7; a weak D match, TRBD1 (6 bases). The CDR3 is 14 amino acids. Germline CDR1 is LGHNA and CDR2 is YNFKEQ. V lost 3 bases to trimming and J lost 1 base, with 10 bases between them. The CDR3 bases are TGTGCCAGCAGCCAGCCCGGACAGTCCTACGAGCAGTACTTC. Its protein is CASSQPGQSYEQYF.

The V call is TRBV19, the J call TRBJ2-7, with 7 bases that match TRBD1. CDR3 length: 14 residues. V lost 6 bases and J lost 3; bases outside the gene matches: 8. Per germline, CDR1 LNHDA and CDR2 SQIVND (reference sequence). The CDR3 region is CASSVGQVNYEQYF. CDR3 nucleotide sequence: TGTGCCAGTAGCGTCGGACAGGTGAACTACGAGCAGTACTTC. Together with reference TRBV19 and TRBJ2-7, the CDR3 gives the full variable domain: DGGITQSPKYLFRKEGQNVTLSCEQNLNHDAMYWYRQDPGQGLRLIYYSQIVNDFQKGDIAEGYSVSREKKESFPLTVTSAQKNPTAFYLCASSVGQVNYEQYFGPGTRLTVT.

V and J are TRBV4-2 and TRBJ1-2; tentative D call: TRBD1 (5 bases). The V gene's germline CDR1 is LGHNA and CDR2 YNFKEQ. Between the trimmed V and J ends, which lost 3 bases and 6 bases, there was a span of 20 bases. The CDR3 sequence is 16 residues long. CDR3 sequence (DNA): TGTGCCAGCAGCCAGGTAGGGCAGGGCCGTTCAAATGGCTACACCTTC. Translating it yields CASSQVGQGRSNGYTF.

DNA for the CDR3: TGTGCCAGCAGCCCGAACTCGCCCTACGAGCAGTACTTC. This codes for CASSPNSPYEQYF. V is TRBV7-9 and J is TRBJ2-7, with D unclear. Germline V gene sequence: CDR1 SEHNR, CDR2 FQNEAQ (reference sequence). The CDR3 is 13 amino acids. The V end was cut by 5 bases, the J end by 2 bases, with 10 bases between.

The V gene is TRBV29-1, the J gene TRBJ2-7; 8 bases match TRBD2. Trimming took 5 bases from V and 4 from J; bases not matched to a gene: 7. This CDR3 has 13 amino acids. Germline V lookup: CDR1 SQVTM, CDR2 ANQGSEA. The CDR3 loop reads CSVIVAGLYEQYF. Written as DNA, the CDR3 is TGCAGCGTTATAGTAGCGGGATTATACGAGCAGTACTTC.

A few counts support this clone. The chain combines TRBV6-5 with TRBJ1-1; no definite D call. CDR1 and CDR2 (germline): MNHEY, SVGAGI. The germline V and J ends were trimmed by 3 bases and 6 bases, with 11 bases remaining between them. The CDR3 spans 13 residues. CDR3 residues: CASSYTLDSEAFF. The CDR3 DNA reads TGTGCCAGCAGTTATACTCTGGACTCTGAAGCTTTCTTT.

The rearrangement links TRBV5-5 to TRBJ2-5; 13 bases match TRBD2. CDR1 is SGHKS, CDR2 YYEKEE, per germline (reference sequence). The V gene end was trimmed by 2 bases and the J gene end by 2 bases; junction bases not matched to a gene: 9. The CDR3 is 18 amino acids. The CDR3 DNA reads TGTGCCAGCAGCTTTGGTCGACTAGCGGGGGGTTCACAAGAGACCCAGTACTTC. Translation: CASSFGRLAGGSQETQYF.

This clone has more than one count but fewer than ten. The chain links TRBV9 to TRBJ2-1; no firm D call. The V gene's germline CDR1 is SGDLS and CDR2 YYNGEE. CDR3 length equals 18 residues. V lost 7 bases and J 0 bases, leaving 23 bases between the germline ends. CDR3 nucleotide sequence: TGTGCCAGCGAAATCCAATTTCGACCGGAGAGCTCCTACAATGAGCAGTTCTTC. The encoded protein is CASEIQFRPESSYNEQFF.

J is TRBJ2-5 and V is TRBV5-6, with D possibly being TRBD2 (6 bases). The germline V gene has CDR1 SGHDT and CDR2 YYEEEE. Trimming left V 3 bases short and J 7 bases short, with 19 bases between. The CDR3 has 15 residues. The CDR3 DNA is TGTGCCAGCAGCTCCTATGGCGGAGGGGCAAGGACCCAGTACTTC. This encodes CASSSYGGGARTQYF.

The chain employs TRBV28 and TRBJ2-2, with a weak D call TRBD1 (6 bases). V lost 2 bases to trimming and J lost 4 bases, with 11 bases between them. This CDR3 is 15 amino acids long. Germline V gives CDR1 MDHEN, CDR2 SYDVKM. The CDR3 DNA follows: TGTGCCAGCAGTTTAAGCACAGGGAGCACCGGGGAGCTGTTTTTT. This sequence encodes CASSLSTGSTGELFF.

The chain recombines TRBV4-3 with TRBJ2-3, with D unresolved. Germline CDR1 and CDR2: LGHNA and YSLEER. The CDR3 loop spans 15 amino acids. Trimming pared 0 bases from V and 4 bases from J, leaving 11 bases between. The CDR3 is CASSQEFPLADTQYF. The CDR3 DNA reads as TGCGCCAGCAGCCAAGAATTCCCCCTCGCAGATACGCAGTATTTT.

The chain joins TRBV9 to TRBJ1-1, with D possibly TRBD1 on 5 matching bases. V was shortened by 6 bases and J by 6 bases, with 21 bases between the two germline ends. Germline V gene sequence: CDR1 SGDLS, CDR2 YYNGEE. The CDR3 has 15 residues. The chain's CDR3 is CASTLGGELSAEAFF. The CDR3 DNA is TGTGCCAGCACCCTCGGGGGGGAACTATCCGCTGAAGCTTTCTTT. Based on the CDR3 plus reference TRBV9 and TRBJ1-1, the full variable domain is DSGVTQTPKHLITATGQRVTLRCSPRSGDLSVYWYQQSLDQGLQFLIQYYNGEERAKGNILERFSAQQFPDLHSELNLSSLELGDSALYFCASTLGGELSAEAFFGQGTRLTVV.

The chain uses TRBV2 and TRBJ2-7; no definite D call. The CDR3 is 13 amino acids. CDR1 SNHLY and CDR2 FYNNEI come from the germline V gene. V lost 6 bases to trimming and J lost 1 base, with 10 bases between them. In DNA, the CDR3 is TGTGCCAGCAGGATTGACTGGTCCTACGAGCAGTACTTC. Translation: CASRIDWSYEQYF.

In its sample, this clone was seen a few times. The rearrangement links TRBV14 to TRBJ1-2; a weak D match, TRBD1 (5 bases). The CDR3 runs 15 residues. The V gene's germline CDR1 is SGHDN and CDR2 FVKESK. V gave up 0 bases and J gave up 2 bases, with 10 bases separating them. Here the CDR3 DNA reads TGTGCCAGCAGCCAAGATCAGGGCAGGAACTATGGCTACACCTTC. Residues: CASSQDQGRNYGYTF.

This clone was seen only a few times. The J gene is TRBJ2-3, the V gene TRBV5-4, with a possible D match to TRBD2 (5 bases). CDR1 SGHNT and CDR2 YYREEE come from the germline V gene (reference sequence). Trimming shortened V by 4 bases and J by 4 bases, and 19 bases separated the two germline ends. There are 16 residues in the CDR3. The CDR3 loop reads CASSGRTRPSPDTQYF. The DNA of the CDR3 is TGTGCCAGCAGCGGAAGAACTAGGCCCTCCCCAGATACGCAGTATTTT.

The chain joins TRBV29-1 to TRBJ1-2, with a possible D match to TRBD1 (6 bases). CDR3 length: 14 residues. Trimming stripped 5 bases from V and 8 bases from J, with 21 bases between. Germline CDR1 SQVTM, CDR2 ANQGSEA. The CDR3: CSVSPGGLQRGYTF. The CDR3 DNA reads TGCAGCGTTTCGCCCGGGGGGCTCCAGCGCGGCTACACCTTC.

The V and J genes are TRBV7-2 and TRBJ1-1, with 8 positions matching TRBD1. This CDR3 is built from 14 residues. Germline CDR1 SGHTA, CDR2 FQGNSA. Unmatched junction bases numbered 5, after V lost 6 bases and J lost 2 bases. CDR3 sequence: CASRKTGENTEAFF. CDR3 DNA: TGTGCCAGCAGAAAGACAGGGGAAAACACTGAAGCTTTCTTT.

This chain connects TRBV29-1 to TRBJ2-3, with 8 bases matching TRBD2. CDR3 size: 14 residues. Germline CDR1 is SQVTM and CDR2 is ANQGSEA. V was clipped by 7 bases and J by 1 base; unmatched bases: 7. CDR3 in DNA: TGCAGCGGTGCGGGGGGCAGGGGCACAGATACGCAGTATTTT. Its protein is CSGAGGRGTDTQYF.